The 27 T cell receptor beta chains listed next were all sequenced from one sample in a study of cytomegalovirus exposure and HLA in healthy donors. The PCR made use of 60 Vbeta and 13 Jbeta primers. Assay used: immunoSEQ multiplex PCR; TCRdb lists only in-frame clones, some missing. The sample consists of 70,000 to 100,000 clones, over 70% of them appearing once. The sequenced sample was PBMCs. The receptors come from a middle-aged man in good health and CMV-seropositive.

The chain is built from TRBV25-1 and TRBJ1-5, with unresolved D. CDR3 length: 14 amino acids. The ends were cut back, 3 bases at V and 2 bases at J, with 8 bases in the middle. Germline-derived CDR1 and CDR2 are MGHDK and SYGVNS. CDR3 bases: TGTGCCAGCAGTGAGCTAGGCGGCAATCAGCCCCAGCATTTT. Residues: CASSELGGNQPQHF.

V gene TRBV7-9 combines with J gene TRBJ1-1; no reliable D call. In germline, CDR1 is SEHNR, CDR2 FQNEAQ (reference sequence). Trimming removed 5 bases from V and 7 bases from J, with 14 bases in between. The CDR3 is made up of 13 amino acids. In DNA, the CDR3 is TGTGCCAGCAGCCTCAGATCGCGGGGTGAAGCTTTCTTT. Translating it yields CASSLRSRGEAFF.

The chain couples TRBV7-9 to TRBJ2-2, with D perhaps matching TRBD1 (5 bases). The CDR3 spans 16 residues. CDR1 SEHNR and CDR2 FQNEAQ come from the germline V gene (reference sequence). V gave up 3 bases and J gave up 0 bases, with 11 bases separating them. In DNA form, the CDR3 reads TGTGCCAGCAGCTTCCTACAGGCGTCGAACACCGGGGAGCTGTTTTTT. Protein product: CASSFLQASNTGELFF. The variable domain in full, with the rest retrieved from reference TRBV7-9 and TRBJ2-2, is DTGVSQNPRHKITKRGQNVTFRCDPISEHNRLYWYRQTLGQGPEFLTYFQNEAQLEKSRLLSDRFSAERPKGSFSTLEIQRTEQGDSAMYLCASSFLQASNTGELFFGEGSRLTVL.

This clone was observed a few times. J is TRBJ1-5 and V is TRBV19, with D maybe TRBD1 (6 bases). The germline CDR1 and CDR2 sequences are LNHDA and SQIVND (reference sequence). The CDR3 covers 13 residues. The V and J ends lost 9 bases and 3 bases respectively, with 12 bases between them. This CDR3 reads CASQDSNNQPQHF. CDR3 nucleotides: TGTGCCAGCCAGGACAGCAACAATCAGCCCCAGCATTTT.

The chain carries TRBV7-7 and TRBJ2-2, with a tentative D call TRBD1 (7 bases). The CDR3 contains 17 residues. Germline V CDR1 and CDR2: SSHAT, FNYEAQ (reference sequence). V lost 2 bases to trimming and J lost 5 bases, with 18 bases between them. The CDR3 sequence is CASSLRFSAGGTGELFF. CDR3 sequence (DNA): TGTGCCAGCAGCTTACGTTTTTCGGCAGGGGGGACCGGGGAGCTGTTTTTT. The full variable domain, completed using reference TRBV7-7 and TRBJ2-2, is GAGVSQSPRYKVTKRGQDVTLRCDPISSHATLYWYQQALGQGPEFLTYFNYEAQPDKSGLPSDRFSAERPEGSISTLTIQRTEQRDSAMYRCASSLRFSAGGTGELFFGEGSRLTVL.

The CDR3 region is CASSPDINEQFF. The CDR3 DNA reads as TGTGCCAGCAGTCCGGACATCAATGAGCAGTTCTTC. The chain links TRBV2 to TRBJ2-1; the D gene is possibly TRBD1 (5 bases). In germline, CDR1 is SNHLY, CDR2 FYNNEI. CDR3 length: 12 amino acids. Between the trimmed V and J ends, which lost 5 bases and 6 bases, there was a span of 8 bases.

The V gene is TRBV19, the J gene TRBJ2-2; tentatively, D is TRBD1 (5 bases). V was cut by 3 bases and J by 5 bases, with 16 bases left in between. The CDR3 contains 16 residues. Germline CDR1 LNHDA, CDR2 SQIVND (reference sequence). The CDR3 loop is CASSISEGDVTGELFF. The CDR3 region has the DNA TGTGCCAGTAGTATTAGTGAAGGGGATGTTACCGGGGAGCTGTTTTTT.

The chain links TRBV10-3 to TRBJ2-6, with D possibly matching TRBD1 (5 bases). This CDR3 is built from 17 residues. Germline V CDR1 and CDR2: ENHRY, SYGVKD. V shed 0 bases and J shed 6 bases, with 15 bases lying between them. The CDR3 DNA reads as TGTGCCATCAGTGAGTCGATTATAAGACAGCCGGCCAACGTCCTGACTTTC. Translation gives CAISESIIRQPANVLTF.

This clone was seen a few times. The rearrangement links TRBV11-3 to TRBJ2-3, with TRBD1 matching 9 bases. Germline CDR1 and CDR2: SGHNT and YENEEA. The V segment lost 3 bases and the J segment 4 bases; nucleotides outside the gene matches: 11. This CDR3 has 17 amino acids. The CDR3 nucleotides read TGTGCCAGCAGCTTGGGGCCCTCGGGACAGGGTTCAGATACGCAGTATTTT. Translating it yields CASSLGPSGQGSDTQYF.

The CDR3 region is CASRGQGFSEKLFF. The CDR3 nucleotides read TGTGCCAGCAGAGGACAGGGGTTCTCCGAAAAACTGTTTTTT. The chain is built from TRBV5-6 and TRBJ1-4; 9 nucleotides agree with TRBD1. Germline V gene data show CDR1 as SGHDT and CDR2 as YYEEEE. V lost 5 bases, J lost 8 bases, and 7 bases stayed unmatched. The CDR3 runs to 14 residues.

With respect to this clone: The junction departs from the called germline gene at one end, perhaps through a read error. The CDR3 DNA is TGTGCCAGCAGTCAAGCGGACAGGGGGCTCGCCGGGGAGCTGTTTTTT. It translates to CASSQADRGLAGELFF. The rearrangement links TRBV4-2 to TRBJ2-2, with TRBD1 matching over 11 bases. Germline lookup yields CDR1 LGHNA and CDR2 YNFKEQ. This CDR3 contains 16 residues.

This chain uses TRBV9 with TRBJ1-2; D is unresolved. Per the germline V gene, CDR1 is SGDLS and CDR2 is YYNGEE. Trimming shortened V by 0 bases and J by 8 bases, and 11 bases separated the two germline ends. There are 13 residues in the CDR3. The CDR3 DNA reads TGTGCCAGCAGCGTAGAACAGCAAAGGGGCTACACCTTC. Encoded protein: CASSVEQQRGYTF.

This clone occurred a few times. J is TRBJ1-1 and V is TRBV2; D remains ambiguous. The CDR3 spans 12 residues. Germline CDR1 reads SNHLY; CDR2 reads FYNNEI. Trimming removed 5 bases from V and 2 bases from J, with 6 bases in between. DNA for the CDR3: TGTGCCAGCAGTATCGGTAACACTGAAGCTTTCTTT. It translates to CASSIGNTEAFF.

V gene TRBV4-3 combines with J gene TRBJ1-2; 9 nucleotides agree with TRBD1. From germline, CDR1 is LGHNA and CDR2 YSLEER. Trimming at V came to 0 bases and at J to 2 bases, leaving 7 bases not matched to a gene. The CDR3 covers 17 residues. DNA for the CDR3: TGCGCCAGCAGCCAAGATGGGCTGGGGACAGGGAACTATGGCTACACCTTC. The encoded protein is CASSQDGLGTGNYGYTF.

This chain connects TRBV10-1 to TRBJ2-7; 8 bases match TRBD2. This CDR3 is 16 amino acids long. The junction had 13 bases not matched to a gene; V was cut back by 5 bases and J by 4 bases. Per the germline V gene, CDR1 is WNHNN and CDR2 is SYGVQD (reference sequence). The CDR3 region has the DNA TGCGCCAGCAGTTCCCCCTCAGCGGGAGAAGCTTACGAGCAGTACTTC. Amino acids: CASSSPSAGEAYEQYF.

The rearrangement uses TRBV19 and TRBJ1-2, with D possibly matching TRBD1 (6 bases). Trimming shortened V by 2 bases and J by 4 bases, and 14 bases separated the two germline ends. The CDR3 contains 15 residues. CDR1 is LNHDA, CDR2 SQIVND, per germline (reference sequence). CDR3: CASSINRVEAYGYTF. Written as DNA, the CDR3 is TGTGCCAGTAGTATAAACAGGGTCGAGGCCTATGGCTACACCTTC.

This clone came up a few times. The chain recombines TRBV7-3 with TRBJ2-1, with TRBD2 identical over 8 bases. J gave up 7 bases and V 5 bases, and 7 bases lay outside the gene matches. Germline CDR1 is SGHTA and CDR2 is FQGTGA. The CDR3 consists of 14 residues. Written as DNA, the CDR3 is TGTGCCAGCAGCCCGGGAGGGGGGGCAAATGAGCAGTTCTTC. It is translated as CASSPGGGANEQFF.

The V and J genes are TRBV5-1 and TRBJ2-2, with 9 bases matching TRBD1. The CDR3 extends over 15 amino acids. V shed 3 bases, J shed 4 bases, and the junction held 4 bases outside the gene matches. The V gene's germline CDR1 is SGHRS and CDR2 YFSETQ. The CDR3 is CASSSGTGITGELFF. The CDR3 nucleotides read TGCGCCAGCAGCTCCGGGACAGGGATCACCGGGGAGCTGTTTTTT.

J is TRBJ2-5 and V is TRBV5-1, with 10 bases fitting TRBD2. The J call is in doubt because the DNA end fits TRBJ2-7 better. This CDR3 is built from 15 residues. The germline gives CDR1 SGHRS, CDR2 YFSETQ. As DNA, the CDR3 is TGCGCCAGCAGCTTATTCAGCGGGAGGGCAGGCGAGCAGTACTTC. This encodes CASSLFSGRAGEQYF.

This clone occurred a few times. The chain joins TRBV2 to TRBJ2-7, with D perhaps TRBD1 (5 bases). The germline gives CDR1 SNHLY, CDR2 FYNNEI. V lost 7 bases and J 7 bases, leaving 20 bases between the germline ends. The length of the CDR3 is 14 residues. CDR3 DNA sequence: TGTGCCAGCAATTTGGTACAGGCCCAAGGGGAGCAGTACTTC. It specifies CASNLVQAQGEQYF.

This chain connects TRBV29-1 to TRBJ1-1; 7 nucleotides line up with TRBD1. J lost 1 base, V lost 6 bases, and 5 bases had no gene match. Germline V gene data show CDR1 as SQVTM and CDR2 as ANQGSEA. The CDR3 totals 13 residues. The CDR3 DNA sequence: TGCAGCGTCCAGGACAGGAGGAACACTGAAGCTTTCTTT. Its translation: CSVQDRRNTEAFF.

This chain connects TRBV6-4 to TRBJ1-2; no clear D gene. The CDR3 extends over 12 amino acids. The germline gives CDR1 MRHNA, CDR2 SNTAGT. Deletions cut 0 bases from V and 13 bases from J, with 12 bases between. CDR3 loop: CASSDSLGVSTF. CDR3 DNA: TGTGCCAGCAGTGACTCACTCGGGGTTAGCACCTTC.

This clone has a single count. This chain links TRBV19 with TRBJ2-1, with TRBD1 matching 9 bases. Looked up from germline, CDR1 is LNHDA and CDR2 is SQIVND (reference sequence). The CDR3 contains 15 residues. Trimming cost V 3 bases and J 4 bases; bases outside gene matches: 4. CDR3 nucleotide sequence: TGTGCCAGTAGTATTGTAGGGACAGGGTACAATGAGCAGTTCTTC. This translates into CASSIVGTGYNEQFF.

CDR3 coding DNA: TGTGCCACCCAGGGGGCTAGCGCTTACAATGAGCAGTTCTTC. Translation: CATQGASAYNEQFF. The genes are TRBV2 and TRBJ2-1, with 8 positions matching TRBD1. V shed 10 bases and J 4 bases; nucleotides not matched to a gene: 9. The CDR3 totals 14 residues. Germline values: CDR1 SNHLY, CDR2 FYNNEI.

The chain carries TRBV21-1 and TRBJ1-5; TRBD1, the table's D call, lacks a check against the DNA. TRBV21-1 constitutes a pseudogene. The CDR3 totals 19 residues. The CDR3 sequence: CASSGPCGTGGYSNQPQHF. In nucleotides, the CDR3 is TGTGCCAGCAGCGGACCTTGTGGGACAGGGGGTTACAGCAATCAGCCCCAGCATTTT.

The CDR3 is CASSESVGDSGTYEQYF. CDR3 DNA: TGTGCCAGCAGTGAATCTGTCGGGGACAGCGGAACCTACGAGCAGTACTTC. The chain recombines TRBV6-1 with TRBJ2-7; 7 bases line up with TRBD1. Trimming cost V 2 bases and J 2 bases; bases outside gene matches: 12. Per germline, CDR1 MNHNS and CDR2 SASEGT. The CDR3 loop spans 17 amino acids.

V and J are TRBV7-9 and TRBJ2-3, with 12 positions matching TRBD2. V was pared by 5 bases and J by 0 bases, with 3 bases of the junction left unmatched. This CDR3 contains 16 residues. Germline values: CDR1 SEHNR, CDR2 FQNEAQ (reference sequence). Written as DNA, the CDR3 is TGTGCCAGCAGCGGGGGGACTAGCGGGAGCACAGATACGCAGTATTTT. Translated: CASSGGTSGSTDTQYF.